This T cell receptor beta chain was profiled in a study of CD8 T cells in ankylosing spondylitis. General study points: Past research had described some motif variants in reactive arthritis synovial fluid and blood. Typical of ankylosing spondylitis blood, it appeared, was a TCR beta motif of several highly homologous variants. Matched synovial fluid from ankylosing spondylitis patients was reported to be enriched for disease-linked clones.

This clonotype occurred a few times. Its antigen is undetermined. Trimming cost V 4 bases and J 7 bases; bases outside gene matches: 4. The CDR3 runs 14 residues. Germline CDR1 is SNHLY and CDR2 is FYNNEI. Library preparation for TCR beta used quantitative 5'-RACE with molecular barcodes. TCRdb re-derived calls from the 5' RACE reads in MiXCR, one entry per CDR3 protein. This sample has about 540,000 distinct CDR3 sequences, with approximately 12% found just once. The source is a male donor with ankylosing spondylitis. The chain recombines TRBV2 with TRBJ2-5, with TRBD2 identical over 12 bases. The sample comprised blood, either unsorted or a sorted T cell fraction (not recorded which). The CDR3 nucleotides are TGTGCCAGCAGTGCTTTACTAGCGGGAGGGACCCAGTACTTC. Encoded protein: CASSALLAGGTQYF.